This T cell receptor beta chain was sequenced for a study of blood T cell repertoires in COVID-19. Whole-study context: The samples span acute and convalescent COVID-19 from the United States, Italy and Spain. In each case, the material was cDNA or gDNA derived from T cells, B-cell-depleted T cells, or PBMCs.

Source study methods: Nucleated cell counts were estimated from reference gene primer amplification. Profiling relied on immunoSEQ multiplex PCR, and the TCRdb table lists in-frame clones only, not all of them. That table supplies the V and J calls and clone size; D and trimming were determined from the DNA. This table has fewer than 200,000 clones, approximately 83% appearing once. Trimming pared 3 bases from V and 3 bases from J, leaving 11 bases between. The CDR3 runs 15 residues. CDR1 and CDR2 (germline): KGHDR, SFDVKD. This rearrangement joins TRBV24-1 to TRBJ2-1, with a tentative D call TRBD1 (6 bases). The sample consisted of peripheral blood. The sequence came from a woman of 80 years or more with active or convalescent COVID-19. The CDR3 sequence: CATSDGGRGYNEQFF. The CDR3 DNA reads TGTGCCACCAGTGATGGTGGCAGGGGCTACAATGAGCAGTTCTTC.